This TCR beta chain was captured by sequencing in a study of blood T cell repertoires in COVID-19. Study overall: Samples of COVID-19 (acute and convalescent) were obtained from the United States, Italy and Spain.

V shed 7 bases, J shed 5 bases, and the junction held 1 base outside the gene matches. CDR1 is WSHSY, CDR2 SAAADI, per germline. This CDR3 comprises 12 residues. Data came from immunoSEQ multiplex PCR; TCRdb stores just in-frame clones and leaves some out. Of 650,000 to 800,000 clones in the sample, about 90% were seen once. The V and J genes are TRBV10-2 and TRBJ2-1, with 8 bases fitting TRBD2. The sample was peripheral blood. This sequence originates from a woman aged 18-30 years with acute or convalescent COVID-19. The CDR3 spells CASMGLDNEQFF. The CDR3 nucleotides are TGCGCCAGCATGGGACTAGACAATGAGCAGTTCTTC.